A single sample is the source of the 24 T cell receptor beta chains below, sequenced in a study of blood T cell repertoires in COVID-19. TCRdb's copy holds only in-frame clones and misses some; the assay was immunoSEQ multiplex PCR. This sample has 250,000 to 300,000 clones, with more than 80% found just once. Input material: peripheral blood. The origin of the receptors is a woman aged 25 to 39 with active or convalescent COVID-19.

CDR3 DNA sequence: TGTGCCAGCAGTGGGACAGGGTCCTACGAGCAGTACTTC. Translation gives CASSGTGSYEQYF. This chain connects TRBV28 to TRBJ2-7; TRBD1 agrees at 9 bases. After removal of 5 bases from V and 1 base from J, the junction contained 0 bases not matched to a gene. Germline V gene lookup returns CDR1 MDHEN and CDR2 SYDVKM. The CDR3 is made up of 13 amino acids.

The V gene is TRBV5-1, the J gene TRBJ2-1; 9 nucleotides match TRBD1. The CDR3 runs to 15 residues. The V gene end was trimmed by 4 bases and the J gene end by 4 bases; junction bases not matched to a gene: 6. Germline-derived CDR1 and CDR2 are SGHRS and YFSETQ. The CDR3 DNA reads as TGCGCCAGCAGCGACGGGACAGGGATTTACAATGAGCAGTTCTTC. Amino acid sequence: CASSDGTGIYNEQFF.

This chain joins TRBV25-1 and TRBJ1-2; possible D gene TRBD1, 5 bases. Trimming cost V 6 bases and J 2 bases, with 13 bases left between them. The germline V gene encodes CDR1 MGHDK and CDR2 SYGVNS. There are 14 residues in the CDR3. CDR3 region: CASRGGINNYGYTF. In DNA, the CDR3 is TGTGCCAGCAGGGGGGGGATTAACAACTATGGCTACACCTTC.

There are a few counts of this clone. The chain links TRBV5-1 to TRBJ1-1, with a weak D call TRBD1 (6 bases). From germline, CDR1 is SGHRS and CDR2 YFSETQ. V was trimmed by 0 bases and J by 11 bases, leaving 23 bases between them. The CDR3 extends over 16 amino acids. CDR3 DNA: TGCGCCAGCAGCTTGGGGGCAGGGGATTTCAGTTCTGTGGCTTTCTTT. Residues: CASSLGAGDFSSVAFF.

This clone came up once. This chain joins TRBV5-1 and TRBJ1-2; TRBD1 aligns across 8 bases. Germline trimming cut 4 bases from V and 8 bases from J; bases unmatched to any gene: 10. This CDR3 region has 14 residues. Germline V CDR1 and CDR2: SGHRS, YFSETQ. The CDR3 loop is CASSVGQGAAGYTF. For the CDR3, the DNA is TGCGCCAGCAGCGTGGGGCAGGGGGCTGCCGGCTACACCTTC.

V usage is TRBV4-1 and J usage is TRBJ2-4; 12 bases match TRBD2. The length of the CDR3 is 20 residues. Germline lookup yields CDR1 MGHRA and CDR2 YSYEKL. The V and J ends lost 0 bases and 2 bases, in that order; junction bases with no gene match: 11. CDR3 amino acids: CASSQDRLAGGQGSKNIQYF. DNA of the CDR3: TGCGCCAGCAGCCAAGATAGGCTAGCGGGGGGGCAAGGCTCCAAAAACATTCAGTACTTC.

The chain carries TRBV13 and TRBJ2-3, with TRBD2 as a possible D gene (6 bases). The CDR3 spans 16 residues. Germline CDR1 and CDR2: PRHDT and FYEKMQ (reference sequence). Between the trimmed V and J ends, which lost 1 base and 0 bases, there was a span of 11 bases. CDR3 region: CASSLAGGVSTDTQYF. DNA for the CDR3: TGTGCCAGCAGCTTAGCGGGCGGGGTAAGCACAGATACGCAGTATTTT.

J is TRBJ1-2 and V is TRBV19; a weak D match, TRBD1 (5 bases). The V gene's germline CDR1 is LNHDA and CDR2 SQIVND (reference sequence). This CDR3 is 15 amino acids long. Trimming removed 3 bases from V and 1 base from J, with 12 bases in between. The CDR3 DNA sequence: TGTGCCAGTAGTATTCGGCAGGGAAGTAACTATGGCTACACCTTC. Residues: CASSIRQGSNYGYTF.

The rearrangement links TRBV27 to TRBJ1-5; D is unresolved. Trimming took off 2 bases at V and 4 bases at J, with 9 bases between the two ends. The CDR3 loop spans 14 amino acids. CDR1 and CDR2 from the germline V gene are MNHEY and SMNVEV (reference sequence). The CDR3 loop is CASSLRRTNQPQHF. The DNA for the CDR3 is TGTGCCAGCAGTTTAAGACGGACTAATCAGCCCCAGCATTTT.

CDR3 sequence reads: CASSLVGRGDEKLFF. In DNA form, the CDR3 reads TGTGCCAGCAGCTTAGTCGGCAGGGGTGATGAAAAACTGTTTTTT. This sequence joins TRBV7-9 and TRBJ1-4; weak D call: TRBD1 (6 bases). The CDR3 totals 15 residues. From germline, CDR1 is SEHNR and CDR2 FQNEAQ (reference sequence). The V and J ends lost 1 base and 6 bases respectively, with 12 bases between them.

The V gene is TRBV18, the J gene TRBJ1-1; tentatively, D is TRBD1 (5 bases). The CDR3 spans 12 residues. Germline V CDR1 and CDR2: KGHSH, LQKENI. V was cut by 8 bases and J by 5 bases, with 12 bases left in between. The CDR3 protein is CASTPSGTEAFF. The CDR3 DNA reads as TGTGCCAGCACCCCCTCAGGGACTGAAGCTTTCTTT.

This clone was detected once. CDR3 loop: CASSQDLRGPYGYTF. CDR3 DNA: TGTGCCAGCAGCCAAGATTTGCGGGGGCCTTATGGCTACACCTTC. V and J are TRBV14 and TRBJ1-2, with D possibly TRBD1 on 6 matching bases. The CDR3 consists of 15 residues. Germline values: CDR1 SGHDN, CDR2 FVKESK. Trimming stripped 0 bases from V and 5 bases from J, with 13 bases between.

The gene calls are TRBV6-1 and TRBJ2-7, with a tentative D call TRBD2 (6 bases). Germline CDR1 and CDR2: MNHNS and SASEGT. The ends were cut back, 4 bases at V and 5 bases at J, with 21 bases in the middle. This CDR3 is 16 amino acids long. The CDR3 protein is CASSALYAGLRNEQYF. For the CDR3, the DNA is TGTGCCAGCAGTGCCCTATATGCGGGGTTACGGAACGAGCAGTACTTC.

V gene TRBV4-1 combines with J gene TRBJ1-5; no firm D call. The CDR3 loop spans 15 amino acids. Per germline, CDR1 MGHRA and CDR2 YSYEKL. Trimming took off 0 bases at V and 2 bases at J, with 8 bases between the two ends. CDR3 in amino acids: CASSQDGQGNQPQHF. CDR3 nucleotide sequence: TGCGCCAGCAGCCAAGATGGGCAGGGCAATCAGCCCCAGCATTTT.

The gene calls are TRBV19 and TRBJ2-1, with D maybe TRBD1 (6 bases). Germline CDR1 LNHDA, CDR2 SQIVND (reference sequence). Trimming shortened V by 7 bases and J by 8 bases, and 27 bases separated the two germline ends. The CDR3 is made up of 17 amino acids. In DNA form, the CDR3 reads TGTGCCAGTACCACAAACTCACAGGGTCTGAGAGGCCATGAGCAGTTCTTC. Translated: CASTTNSQGLRGHEQFF.

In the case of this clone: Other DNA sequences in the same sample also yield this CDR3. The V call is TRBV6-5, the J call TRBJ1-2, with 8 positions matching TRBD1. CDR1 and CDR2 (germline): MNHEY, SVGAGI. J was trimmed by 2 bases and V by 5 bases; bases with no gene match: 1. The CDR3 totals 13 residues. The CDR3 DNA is TGTGCCAGCAGTAGGACAGGGAACTATGGCTACACCTTC. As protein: CASSRTGNYGYTF.

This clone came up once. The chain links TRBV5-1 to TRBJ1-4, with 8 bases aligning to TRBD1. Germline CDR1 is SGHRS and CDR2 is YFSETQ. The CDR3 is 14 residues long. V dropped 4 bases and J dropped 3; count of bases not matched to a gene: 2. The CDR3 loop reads CASSRQGPNEKLFF. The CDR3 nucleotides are TGCGCCAGCAGCCGACAGGGGCCTAATGAAAAACTGTTTTTT.

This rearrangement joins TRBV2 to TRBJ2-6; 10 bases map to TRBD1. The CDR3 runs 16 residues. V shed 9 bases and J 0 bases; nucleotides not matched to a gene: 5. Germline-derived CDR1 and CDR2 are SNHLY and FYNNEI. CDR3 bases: TGTGCCAGTGGACAGGGGGTTTTCTCTGGGGCCAACGTCCTGACTTTC. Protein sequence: CASGQGVFSGANVLTF. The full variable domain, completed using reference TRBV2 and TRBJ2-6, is EPEVTQTPSHQVTQMGQEVILRCVPISNHLYFYWYRQILGQKVEFLVSFYNNEISEKSEIFDDQFSVERPDGSNFTLKIRSTKLEDSAMYFCASGQGVFSGANVLTFGAGSRLTVL.

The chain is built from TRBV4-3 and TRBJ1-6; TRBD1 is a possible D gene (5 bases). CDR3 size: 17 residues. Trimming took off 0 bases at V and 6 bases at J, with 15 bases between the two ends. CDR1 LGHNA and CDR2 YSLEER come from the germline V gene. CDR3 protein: CASSQEGGDGFNSPLHF. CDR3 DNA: TGCGCCAGCAGCCAAGAGGGGGGGGACGGTTTTAATTCACCCCTCCACTTT.

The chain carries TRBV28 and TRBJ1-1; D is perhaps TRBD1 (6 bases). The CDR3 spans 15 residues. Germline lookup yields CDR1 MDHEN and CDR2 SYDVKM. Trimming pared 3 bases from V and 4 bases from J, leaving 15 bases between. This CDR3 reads CASSLLQGRGTEAFF. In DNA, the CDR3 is TGTGCCAGCAGTTTGCTACAGGGACGCGGCACTGAAGCTTTCTTT.

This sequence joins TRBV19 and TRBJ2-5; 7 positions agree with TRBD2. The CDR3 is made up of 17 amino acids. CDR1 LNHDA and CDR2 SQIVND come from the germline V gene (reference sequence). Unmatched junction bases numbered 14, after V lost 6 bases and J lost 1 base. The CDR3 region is CASSPPPWRGIQETQYF. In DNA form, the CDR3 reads TGTGCCAGTAGCCCCCCCCCGTGGCGGGGGATCCAAGAGACCCAGTACTTC. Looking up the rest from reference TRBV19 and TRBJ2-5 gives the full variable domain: DGGITQSPKYLFRKEGQNVTLSCEQNLNHDAMYWYRQDPGQGLRLIYYSQIVNDFQKGDIAEGYSVSREKKESFPLTVTSAQKNPTAFYLCASSPPPWRGIQETQYFGPGTRLLVL.

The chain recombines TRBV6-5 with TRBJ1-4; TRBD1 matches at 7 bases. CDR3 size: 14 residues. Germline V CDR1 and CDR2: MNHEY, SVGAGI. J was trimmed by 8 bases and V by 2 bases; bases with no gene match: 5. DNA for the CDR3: TGTGCCAGCAGTTACGAGGGGGCCGGGGAAAAACTGTTTTTT. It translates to CASSYEGAGEKLFF.

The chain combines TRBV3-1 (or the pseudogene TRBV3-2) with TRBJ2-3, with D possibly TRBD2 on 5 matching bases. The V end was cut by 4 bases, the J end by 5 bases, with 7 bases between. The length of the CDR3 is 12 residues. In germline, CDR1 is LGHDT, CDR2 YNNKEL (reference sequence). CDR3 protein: CASSLEEDTQYF. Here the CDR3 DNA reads TGTGCCAGCAGCCTGGAGGAAGATACGCAGTATTTT.

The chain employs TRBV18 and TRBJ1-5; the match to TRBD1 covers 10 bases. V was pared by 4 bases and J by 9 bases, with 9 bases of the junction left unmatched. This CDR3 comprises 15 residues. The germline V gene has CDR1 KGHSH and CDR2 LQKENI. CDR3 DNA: TGTGCCAGCTCACGATCCGGGACAGGGGTGGTGCCCCAGCATTTT. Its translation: CASSRSGTGVVPQHF.